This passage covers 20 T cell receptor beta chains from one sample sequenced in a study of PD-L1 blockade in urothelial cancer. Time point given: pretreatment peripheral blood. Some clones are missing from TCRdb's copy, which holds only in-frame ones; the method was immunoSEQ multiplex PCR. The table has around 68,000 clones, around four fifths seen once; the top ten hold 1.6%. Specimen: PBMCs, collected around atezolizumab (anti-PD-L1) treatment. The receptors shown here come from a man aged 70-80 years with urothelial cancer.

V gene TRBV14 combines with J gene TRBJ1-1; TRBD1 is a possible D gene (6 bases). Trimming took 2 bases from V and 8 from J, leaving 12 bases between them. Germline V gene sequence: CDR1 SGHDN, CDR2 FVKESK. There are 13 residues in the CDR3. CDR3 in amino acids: CASSQFSGAEAFF. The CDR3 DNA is TGTGCCAGCAGCCAATTTTCAGGGGCCGAAGCTTTCTTT.

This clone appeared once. The CDR3 DNA follows: TGTGCCAGTAGTAGGGACACCCGTGGCTACACCTTC. This translates into CASSRDTRGYTF. V usage is TRBV19 and J usage is TRBJ1-2; D may be TRBD1 (6 bases). The CDR3 loop spans 12 amino acids. The germline CDR1 and CDR2 sequences are LNHDA and SQIVND (reference sequence). The ends were cut back, 4 bases at V and 7 bases at J, with 10 bases in the middle.

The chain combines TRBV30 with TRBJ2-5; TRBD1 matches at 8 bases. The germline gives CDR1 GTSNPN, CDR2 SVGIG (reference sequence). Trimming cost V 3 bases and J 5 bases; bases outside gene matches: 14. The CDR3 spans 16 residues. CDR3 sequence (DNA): TGTGCCTGGAGCACAGGACAGGGAGCCGAAGGGGAGACCCAGTACTTC. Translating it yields CAWSTGQGAEGETQYF.

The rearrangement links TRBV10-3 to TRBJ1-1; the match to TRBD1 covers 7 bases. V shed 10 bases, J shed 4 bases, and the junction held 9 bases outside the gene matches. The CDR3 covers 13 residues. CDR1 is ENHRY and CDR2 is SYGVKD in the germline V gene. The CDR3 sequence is CATREGAGTEAFF. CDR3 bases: TGTGCCACCCGCGAGGGGGCGGGCACTGAAGCTTTCTTT.

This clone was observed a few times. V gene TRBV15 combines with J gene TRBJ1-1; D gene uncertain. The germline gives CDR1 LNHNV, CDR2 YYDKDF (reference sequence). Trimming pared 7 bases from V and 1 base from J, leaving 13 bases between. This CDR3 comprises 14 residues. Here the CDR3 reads CATTADLANTEAFF. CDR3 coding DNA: TGTGCCACCACCGCCGATCTGGCGAACACTGAAGCTTTCTTT.

CDR3 in amino acids: CASSPELAGAGEQFF. In DNA form, the CDR3 reads TGTGCCAGCTCACCTGAGCTAGCGGGAGCGGGGGAGCAGTTCTTC. This chain uses TRBV18 with TRBJ2-1; the match to TRBD2 covers 10 bases. Trimming cost V 3 bases and J 10 bases; bases outside gene matches: 9. CDR3 length: 15 residues. Germline lookup yields CDR1 KGHSH and CDR2 LQKENI. The full variable domain, in which reference TRBV18 and TRBJ2-1 provide the parts outside the CDR3, is NAGVMQNPRHLVRRRGQEARLRCSPMKGHSHVYWYRQLPEEGLKFMVYLQKENIIDESGMPKERFSAEFPKEGPSILRIQQVVRGDSAAYFCASSPELAGAGEQFFGPGTRLTVL.

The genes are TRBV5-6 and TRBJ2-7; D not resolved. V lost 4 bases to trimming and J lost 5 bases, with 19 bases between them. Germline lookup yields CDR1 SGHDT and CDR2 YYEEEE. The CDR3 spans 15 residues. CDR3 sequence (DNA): TGTGCCAGCAGCCCGCGAGGCCTAACGACCCACGAGCAGTACTTC. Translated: CASSPRGLTTHEQYF.

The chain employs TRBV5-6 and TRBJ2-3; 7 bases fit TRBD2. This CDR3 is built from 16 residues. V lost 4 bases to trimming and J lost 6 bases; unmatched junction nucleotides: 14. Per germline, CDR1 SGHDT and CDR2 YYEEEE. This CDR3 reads CASSRPLAAKEDTQYF. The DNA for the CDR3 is TGTGCCAGCAGCAGGCCCCTAGCGGCGAAGGAGGATACGCAGTATTTT.

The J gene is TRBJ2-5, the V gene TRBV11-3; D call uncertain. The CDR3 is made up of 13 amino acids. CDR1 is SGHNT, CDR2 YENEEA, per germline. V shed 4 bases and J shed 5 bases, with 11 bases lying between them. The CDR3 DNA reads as TGTGCCAGCAGCTCTTTCCCCGGGGAGACCCAGTACTTC. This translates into CASSSFPGETQYF.

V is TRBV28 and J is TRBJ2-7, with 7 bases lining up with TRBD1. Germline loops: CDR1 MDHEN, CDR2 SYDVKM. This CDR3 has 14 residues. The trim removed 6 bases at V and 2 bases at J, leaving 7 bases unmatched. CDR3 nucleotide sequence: TGTGCCAGCAGGAAGACAGGGCTGCCCTACGAGCAGTACTTC. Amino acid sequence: CASRKTGLPYEQYF.

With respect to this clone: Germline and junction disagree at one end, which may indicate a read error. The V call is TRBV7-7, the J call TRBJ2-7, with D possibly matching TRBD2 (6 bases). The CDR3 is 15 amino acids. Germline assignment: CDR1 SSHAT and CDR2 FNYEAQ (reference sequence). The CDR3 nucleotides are TGTGCTAGCAGCCCAGGAGCGGGTAGCTCCTACGAGCAGTACTTC. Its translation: CASSPGAGSSYEQYF.

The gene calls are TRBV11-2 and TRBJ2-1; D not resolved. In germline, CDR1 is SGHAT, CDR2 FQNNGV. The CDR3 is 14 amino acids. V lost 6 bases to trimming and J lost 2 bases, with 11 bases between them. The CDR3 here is CASSKTHTYNEQFF. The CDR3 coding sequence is TGTGCCAGCAGTAAGACTCACACCTACAATGAGCAGTTCTTC.

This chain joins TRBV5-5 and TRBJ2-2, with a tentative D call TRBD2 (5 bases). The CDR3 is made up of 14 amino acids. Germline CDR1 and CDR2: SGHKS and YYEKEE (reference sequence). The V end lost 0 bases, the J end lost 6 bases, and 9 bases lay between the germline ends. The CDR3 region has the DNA TGTGCCAGCAGCTTGGGGACTCCCTCCGGGGAGCTGTTTTTT. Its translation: CASSLGTPSGELFF.

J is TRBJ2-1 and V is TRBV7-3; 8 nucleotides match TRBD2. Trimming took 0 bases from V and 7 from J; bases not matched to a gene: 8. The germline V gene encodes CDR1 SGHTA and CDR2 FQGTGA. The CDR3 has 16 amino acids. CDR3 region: CASSLTGGGGWNEQFF. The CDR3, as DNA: TGTGCCAGCAGCTTAACGGGCGGCGGGGGGTGGAATGAGCAGTTCTTC.

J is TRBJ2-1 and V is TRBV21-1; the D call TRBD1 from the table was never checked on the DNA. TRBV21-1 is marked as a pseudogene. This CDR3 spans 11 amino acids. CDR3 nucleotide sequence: TGTGCCAGCAGCAGGGGGCTAGGGGCGTTCTTC. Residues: CASSRGLGAFF.

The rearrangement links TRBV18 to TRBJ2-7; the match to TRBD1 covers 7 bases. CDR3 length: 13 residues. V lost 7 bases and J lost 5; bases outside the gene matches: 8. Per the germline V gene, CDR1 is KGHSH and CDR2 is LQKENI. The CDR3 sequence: CASLKTGEDEQYF. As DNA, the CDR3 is TGTGCCAGCTTAAAAACAGGGGAAGACGAGCAGTACTTC.

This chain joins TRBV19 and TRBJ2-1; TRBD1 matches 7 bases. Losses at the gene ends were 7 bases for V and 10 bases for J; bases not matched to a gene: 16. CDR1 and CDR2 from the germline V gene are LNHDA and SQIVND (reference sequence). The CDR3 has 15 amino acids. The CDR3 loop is CASMGRDRRLGEQFF. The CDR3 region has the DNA TGTGCCAGTATGGGCCGGGACAGACGTTTGGGGGAGCAGTTCTTC.

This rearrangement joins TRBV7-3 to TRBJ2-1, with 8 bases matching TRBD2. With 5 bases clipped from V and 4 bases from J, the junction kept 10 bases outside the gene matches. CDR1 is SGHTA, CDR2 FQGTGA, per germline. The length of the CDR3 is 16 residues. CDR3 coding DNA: TGTGCCAGCAGCCCGCGCGAAGCGGGAGATTACAATGAGCAGTTCTTC. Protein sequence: CASSPREAGDYNEQFF.

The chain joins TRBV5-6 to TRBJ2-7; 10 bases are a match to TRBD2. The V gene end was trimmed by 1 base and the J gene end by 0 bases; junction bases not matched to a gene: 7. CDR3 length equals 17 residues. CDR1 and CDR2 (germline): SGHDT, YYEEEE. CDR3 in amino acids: CASSLPLAGEFSYEQYF. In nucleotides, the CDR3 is TGTGCCAGCAGCTTGCCGCTAGCGGGAGAATTCTCCTACGAGCAGTACTTC.

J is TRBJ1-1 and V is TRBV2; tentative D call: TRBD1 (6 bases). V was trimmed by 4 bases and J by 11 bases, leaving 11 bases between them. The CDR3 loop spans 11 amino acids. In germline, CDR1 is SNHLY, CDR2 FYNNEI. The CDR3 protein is CASSGYQGAFF. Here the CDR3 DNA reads TGTGCCAGCAGTGGCTATCAGGGGGCTTTCTTT.